This T cell receptor (beta chain) was recorded in a study of beta chain features in type 1 diabetes (dated by TCRdb to between 2018 and 2020). Regarding the complete study: Patients and healthy donors did not differ in mean age, gender distribution, total cell number or subset yield. A total of roughly 98,000,000 sorted cells were examined across all samples, and a strong correlation was observed between cell number per subset and RNA yield. The study compared TCRB repertoires of sorted circulating CD4+ T cell subsets between recently diagnosed type 1 diabetes patients and matched healthy donors. Regulatory and stem cell-like memory subsets were obtained from only 8 patients and about 8 healthy donors, while naive and central memory subsets were obtained from all 30 or so donors.

Study-wide findings and limitations: HLA sub-analyses involved small numbers of individuals, so any influence of HLA type on TCRB rearrangement remained unresolved. Type 1 diabetes patients showed a moderate but significant shortening of TCRB CDR3 length in all four CD4+ subsets. Naive, central memory and regulatory TCRB repertoires appeared to be more alike among patients than among healthy donors. Shorter templates might be favored by PCR, yet because patient and control samples were amplified and corrected together, any such skew would affect both groups equally. Patients with type 1 diabetes made fewer insertions and deleted more nucleotides at VDJ recombination sites, implying thymic rearrangement abnormalities. Because cDNA rather than genomic DNA was sequenced, highly expressing activated cells could have been over-represented, although no difference in activation and CD3 levels was found between groups.

In the germline V gene, CDR1 corresponds to MGHRA and CDR2 to YSYEKL. The germline ends are 16 bases apart after V is trimmed by 0 bases and J by 6 bases. Measured from the cysteine to the phenylalanine, the CDR3 is 16 residues long. Just the 48-base CDR3 DNA is kept, in frame starting at base 1. Each donor gave one peripheral blood draw, averaging approximately 120 mL, which was collected into heparinised tubes. Using a panel that included CD45RO, CCR7, CD25, CD127, CD95 and CD27, naive, central memory, regulatory and stem cell-like memory CD4+ T cells were sorted on a BD FACSAria II. Purity was above 95% for every sorted population. PBMCs were isolated immediately by Lymphoprep density gradient centrifugation and stained directly without culture. To minimize batch effects, samples were stained and sorted in pairs, one healthy donor with one patient per experiment. The entire isolated RNA was reverse transcribed using the High Capacity cDNA Reverse Transcription Kit, and thus expressed TCRB transcripts were sequenced. Deep immunoSEQ sequencing was applied to naive, central memory and regulatory T cell samples, giving an average of roughly 3.6 million total reads per sample. Sorted cells were lysed in RLT buffer and RNA was extracted with DNase-treated RNeasy Micro or Mini kits, depending on cell number. Each cell subset was processed on its own to prevent cross-contamination, while patient and healthy donor samples were processed together. The immunoSEQ multiplex PCR was used to amplify TCRB sequences from cDNA, generating 87-bp fragments that spanned the CDR3 region. Sequencing of the amplicons was performed on the Illumina HiSeq platform. The original methods were these. PCR bias was computationally corrected using synthetic template baselines, reads within Hamming distance 2 were collapsed, and singletons that could not be merged were discarded. Reads were aligned to IMGT to assign V, D and J genes, CDR3 length, and insertions or deletions at six rearrangement sites. Within each subset, clonotype counts were normalized to sorted cell number, after which true diversity and Gini coefficients were computed with the tcR R package. The overlap coefficient, calculated on TCRB nucleotide sequences, was used to measure repertoire sharing. Out-of-frame TCRB sequences from naive cells were analyzed as a proxy for the pre-selection repertoire. TCRdb re-hosts the immuneACCESS table, in-frame sequences only. Its copies lack some clones; in the studies checked, an unresolved V gene accounts for under half of them, and the cause for the rest is not known. That table is the source of V, J and clone size, and D and trimming were worked out from the DNA. The sample table shows some 330,000 clones, and over 10% are seen once. The top ten clones comprise 0.0095% to 0.012% of the sample.

Points on this clone: The antigen it binds to is not known. Per-base qualities were not stored, and no clone one base away is much larger.

The rearrangement joined TRBV4-1 to TRBJ2-3; the D gene is perhaps TRBD2, from 5 matching bases. This sequence originates from a woman aged 18-35 years with type 1 diabetes. Sequenced material: naive CD4+ T cells from blood. The sample's cell subset or site label is to be understood as: true naive CD4+ T cells. The DNA is TGCGCCAGCAGCCAAGAGTCCACTAGACTGGGTGATACGCAGTATTTT. This gives the protein CASSQESTRLGDTQYF.